The rows below give T cell receptor beta chains drawn from one sample of a study of OX40 agonist ivuxolimab in advanced cancers. Data came from immunoSEQ multiplex PCR; TCRdb stores just in-frame clones and leaves some out. The table includes about 48,000 clones, roughly 83% detected once. Sequenced here: CD4+ or CD8+ T cells sorted from blood, sampled in a trial of the OX40 agonist ivuxolimab. These receptors were taken from an adult with an advanced solid tumor such as melanoma, head and neck, liver or kidney cancer. Each CDR3 is given with its conserved first and last residue.

CDR3aa: CASSFTGEQVGEQYF
j_gene: TRBJ2-7
v_gene: TRBV11-2

CDR3aa: CASSLDAGRYTF
j_gene: TRBJ1-2
v_gene: TRBV5-5

CDR3aa: CASTLGGRAGLNEQFF
j_gene: TRBJ2-1
v_gene: TRBV5-1

CDR3aa: CASSQDQGGATDTQYF
j_gene: TRBJ2-3
v_gene: TRBV4-1

CDR3aa: CASRPRTAYNEQFF
j_gene: TRBJ2-1
v_gene: TRBV10-1

CDR3aa: CASSSPTSGGVETQYF
j_gene: TRBJ2-5
v_gene: TRBV28

CDR3aa: CASSFSQPEKLFF
j_gene: TRBJ1-4
v_gene: TRBV7-9

CDR3aa: CASTLTAARKPQHF
j_gene: TRBJ1-5
v_gene: TRBV13

CDR3aa: CSVGGQAEAFF
j_gene: TRBJ1-1
v_gene: TRBV29-1

CDR3aa: CAAREEGGEQYF
j_gene: TRBJ2-7
v_gene: TRBV10-3

CDR3aa: CASSAGQRRYGYTF
j_gene: TRBJ1-2
v_gene: TRBV7-2

CDR3aa: CASSIGPSQFF
j_gene: TRBJ2-1
v_gene: TRBV19

CDR3aa: CASSWGSLYSLSTDTQYF
j_gene: TRBJ2-3
v_gene: TRBV11-2

CDR3aa: CASSVQGTPANTGELFF
j_gene: TRBJ2-2
v_gene: TRBV9

CDR3aa: CASSLRTSTDTQYF
j_gene: TRBJ2-3
v_gene: TRBV6-5

CDR3aa: CASSRITTGSGELFF
j_gene: TRBJ2-2
v_gene: TRBV7-9

CDR3aa: CASSRNTGELFF
j_gene: TRBJ2-2
v_gene: TRBV4-1

CDR3aa: CASSLAGKYNEQFF
j_gene: TRBJ2-1
v_gene: TRBV5-4

CDR3aa: CASSLGNEQYF
j_gene: TRBJ2-7
v_gene: TRBV5-1

CDR3aa: CASSSVRGGEKLFF
j_gene: TRBJ1-4
v_gene: TRBV2

CDR3aa: CATASEQGARGNQPQHF
j_gene: TRBJ1-5
v_gene: TRBV15

CDR3aa: CASSYPEGQMNTEAFF
j_gene: TRBJ1-1
v_gene: TRBV21-1

CDR3aa: CASRAGGLTTEAFF
j_gene: TRBJ1-1
v_gene: TRBV28

CDR3aa: CASSRENYGYTF
j_gene: TRBJ1-2
v_gene: TRBV7-9

CDR3aa: CASSVDGTVSSYEQYF
j_gene: TRBJ2-7
v_gene: TRBV9

CDR3aa: CASSLGGDLGELFF
j_gene: TRBJ2-2
v_gene: TRBV19

CDR3aa: CASSYSRAGAGGYTF
j_gene: TRBJ1-2
v_gene: TRBV6-5

CDR3aa: CASSPGQGKTSGANVLTF
j_gene: TRBJ2-6
v_gene: TRBV18

CDR3aa: CASSLELAGASHEQYF
j_gene: TRBJ2-7
v_gene: TRBV7-2

CDR3aa: CASSQSQGATGELFF
j_gene: TRBJ2-2
v_gene: TRBV23-1

CDR3aa: CASSPPKDSVQETQYF
j_gene: TRBJ2-5
v_gene: TRBV7-9

CDR3aa: CASSKGVSYNSPLHF
j_gene: TRBJ1-6
v_gene: TRBV6-6

CDR3aa: CASTRGPGTATGELFF
j_gene: TRBJ2-2
v_gene: TRBV5-4